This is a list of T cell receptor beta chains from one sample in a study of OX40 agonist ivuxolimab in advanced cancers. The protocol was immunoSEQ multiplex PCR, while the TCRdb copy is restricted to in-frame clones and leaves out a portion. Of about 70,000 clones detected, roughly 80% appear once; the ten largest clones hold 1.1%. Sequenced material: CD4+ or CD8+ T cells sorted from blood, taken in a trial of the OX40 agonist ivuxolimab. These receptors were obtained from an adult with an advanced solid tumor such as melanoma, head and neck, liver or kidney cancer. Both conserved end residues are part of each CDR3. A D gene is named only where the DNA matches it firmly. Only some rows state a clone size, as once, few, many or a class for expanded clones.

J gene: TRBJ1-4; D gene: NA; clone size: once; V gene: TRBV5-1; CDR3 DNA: TGCGCCAGCAGCGAGCGGCCCGCAACTAATGAAAAACTGTTTTTT; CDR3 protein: CASSERPATNEKLFF
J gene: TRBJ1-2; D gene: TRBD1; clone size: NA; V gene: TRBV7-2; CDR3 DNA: TGTGCCAGCAGCTCCTATTTTCGGTCCGTGCGGGACAGAAACTATGGCTACACCTTC; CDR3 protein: CASSSYFRSVRDRNYGYTF
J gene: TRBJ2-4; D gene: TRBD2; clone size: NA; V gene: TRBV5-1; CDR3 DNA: TGCGCCAGCCGCACGCTCTCGGGCCCCGGGGGGGACATTCAGTACTTC; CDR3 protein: CASRTLSGPGGDIQYF
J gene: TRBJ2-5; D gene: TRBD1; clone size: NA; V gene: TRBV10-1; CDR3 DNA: TGCGCCAGCAGCTCGGGACAGGGGCCCCAAGAGACCCAGTACTTC; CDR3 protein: CASSSGQGPQETQYF
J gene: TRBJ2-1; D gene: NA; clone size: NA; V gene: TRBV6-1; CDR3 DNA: TGTGCCAGCAGTGCCTGGCAGGGCAATGAGCAGTTCTTC; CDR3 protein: CASSAWQGNEQFF
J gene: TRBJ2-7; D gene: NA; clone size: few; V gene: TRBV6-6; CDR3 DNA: TGTGCCAGCAGTTACTCCACCTTCACCTACGAGCAGTACTTC; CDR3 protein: CASSYSTFTYEQYF
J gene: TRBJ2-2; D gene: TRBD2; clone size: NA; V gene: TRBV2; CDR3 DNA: TGTGCCACGCGGACTAGCCCGAACACCGGGGAGCTGTTTTTT; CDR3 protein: CATRTSPNTGELFF
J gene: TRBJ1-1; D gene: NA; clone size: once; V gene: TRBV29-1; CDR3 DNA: TGCAGCGCTGGGGCAGGGCATGGGACTGAAGCTTTCTTT; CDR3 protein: CSAGAGHGTEAFF
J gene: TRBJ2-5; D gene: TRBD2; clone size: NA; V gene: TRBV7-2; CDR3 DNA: TGTGCCAGCACCCTATCGCCAGGCGGGGGTCGGGAGACCCAGTACTTC; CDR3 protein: CASTLSPGGGRETQYF
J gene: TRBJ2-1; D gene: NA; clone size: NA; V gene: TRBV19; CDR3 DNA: TGTGCCAGTAGTATGTCTAGGGGTCCAAGCTCCTACAATGAGCAGTTCTTC; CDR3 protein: CASSMSRGPSSYNEQFF
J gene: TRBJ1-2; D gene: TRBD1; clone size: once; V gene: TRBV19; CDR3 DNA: TGTGCCAGTAGTTCAGGGGGCTTGGGCTACACCTTC; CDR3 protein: CASSSGGLGYTF
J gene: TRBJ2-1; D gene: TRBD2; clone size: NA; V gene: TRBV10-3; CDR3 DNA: TGTGCCACAGGGGCTAGCGGGGGGGCCTACAATGAGCAGTTCTTC; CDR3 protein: CATGASGGAYNEQFF
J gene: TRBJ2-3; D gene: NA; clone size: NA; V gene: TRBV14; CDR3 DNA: TGTGCCAGCAGCCAAGATATTGCAGATACGCAGTATTTT; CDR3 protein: CASSQDIADTQYF
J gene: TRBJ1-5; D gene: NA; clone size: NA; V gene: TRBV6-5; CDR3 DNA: TGTGCCAGCAGACGCCAACAGGGTACGGGGCAGCCCCAGCATTTT; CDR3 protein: CASRRQQGTGQPQHF
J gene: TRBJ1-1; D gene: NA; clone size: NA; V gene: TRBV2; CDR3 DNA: TGTGCCAGCAAGTGGGCGGCCGAGAGATCGACTGAAGCTTTCTTT; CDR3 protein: CASKWAAERSTEAFF
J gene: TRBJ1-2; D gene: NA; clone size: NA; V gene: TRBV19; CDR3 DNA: TGTGCCAGTGGGGGGGAAAACTATGGCTACACCTTC; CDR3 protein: CASGGENYGYTF
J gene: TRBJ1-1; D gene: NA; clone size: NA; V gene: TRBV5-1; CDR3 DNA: TGCGCCAGCAGCTTGGATTCGGGGCGGAACACTGAAGCTTTCTTT; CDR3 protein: CASSLDSGRNTEAFF
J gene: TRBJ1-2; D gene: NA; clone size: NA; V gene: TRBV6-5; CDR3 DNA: TGTGCCAGCAGTAACGACGGGGGATTGGTTGGCTACACCTTC; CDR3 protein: CASSNDGGLVGYTF
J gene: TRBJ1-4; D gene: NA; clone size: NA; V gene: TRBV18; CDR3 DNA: TGTGCCAGCTCACTGGGCAGACCATCAACTAATGAAAAACTGTTTTTT; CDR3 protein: CASSLGRPSTNEKLFF
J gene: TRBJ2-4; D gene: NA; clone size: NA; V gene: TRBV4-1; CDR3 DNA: TGCGCCAGCAGCCAACTTCCTCCGCTCACAGGGGCCAAAAACATTCAGTACTTC; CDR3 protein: CASSQLPPLTGAKNIQYF
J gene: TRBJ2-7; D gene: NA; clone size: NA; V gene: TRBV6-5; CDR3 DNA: TGTGCCAGCAGTTATGGGGGTGGCGAGCAGTACTTC; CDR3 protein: CASSYGGGEQYF
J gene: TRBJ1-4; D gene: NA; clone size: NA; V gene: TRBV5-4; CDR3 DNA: TGTGCCAGCAGCTTTGGGGGGAGGGCAACTAATGAAAAACTGTTTTTT; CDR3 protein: CASSFGGRATNEKLFF
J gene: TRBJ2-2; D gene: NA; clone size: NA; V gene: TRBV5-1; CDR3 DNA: TGCGCCAGCAGCTTGGGTAACACCGGGGAGCTGTTTTTT; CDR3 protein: CASSLGNTGELFF
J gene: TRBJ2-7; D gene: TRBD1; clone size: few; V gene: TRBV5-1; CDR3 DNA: TGCGCCAGCAACCAGAAGGGGACAGGGGAATCCTACGAGCAGTACTTC; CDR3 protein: CASNQKGTGESYEQYF
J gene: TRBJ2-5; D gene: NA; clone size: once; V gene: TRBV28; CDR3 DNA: TGTGCCAGCACCGGGGGAGGGGGAAAAGAGACCCAGTACTTC; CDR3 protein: CASTGGGGKETQYF
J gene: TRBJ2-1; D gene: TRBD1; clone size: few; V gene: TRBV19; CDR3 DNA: TGTGCCAGTAGTATTACCGGGACAGGGGGCTTCAATGAGCAGTTCTTC; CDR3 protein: CASSITGTGGFNEQFF
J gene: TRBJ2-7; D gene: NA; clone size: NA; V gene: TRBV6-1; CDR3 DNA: TGTGCCAGCAGTGCGCAGGGGAGCTCCTACGAGCAGTACTTC; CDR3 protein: CASSAQGSSYEQYF
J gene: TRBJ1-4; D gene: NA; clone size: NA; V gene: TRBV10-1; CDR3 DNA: TGCGCCACCCGATTTCTACTGTTTTTT; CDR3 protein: CATRFLLFF
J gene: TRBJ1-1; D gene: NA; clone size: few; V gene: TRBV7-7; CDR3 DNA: TGTGCCAGCAGATTAACAGTGAACACTGAAGCTTTCTTT; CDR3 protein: CASRLTVNTEAFF
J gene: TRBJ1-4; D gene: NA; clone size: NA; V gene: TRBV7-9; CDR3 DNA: TGTGCCAGCAGCTTAGCGCGGGACGCCTATGAAAAACTGTTTTTT; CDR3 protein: CASSLARDAYEKLFF